This T cell receptor (beta chain) was retrieved from a study of blood T cell repertoires in COVID-19. Study overall: Whether acute or convalescent, the COVID-19 samples came from the United States, Italy and Spain.

Profiling relied on immunoSEQ multiplex PCR, and the TCRdb table lists in-frame clones only, not all of them. This table has about 110,000 clones, 84% appearing once. Germline CDR1 reads MDHEN; CDR2 reads SYDVKM. CDR3 size: 12 residues. Trimming took off 4 bases at V and 9 bases at J, with 10 bases between the two ends. The specimen was peripheral blood. The sequence was obtained from a woman aged 45-59 years with acute or convalescent COVID-19. V usage is TRBV28 and J usage is TRBJ2-1; D is unresolved. The CDR3 is CASSWQVSEQFF. DNA of the CDR3: TGTGCCAGCAGTTGGCAGGTCAGTGAGCAGTTCTTC.